This T cell receptor beta chain was captured in a study of control samples from healthy donors and cancer patients. TCRdb keeps only in-frame clones here, not all; method: immunoSEQ multiplex PCR. The sample includes about 55,000 clones, around 96% of them seen just once. This CDR3 is 16 amino acids long. Germline V gene sequence: CDR1 LGHNA, CDR2 YSLEER. V lost 1 base, J lost 1 base, and 13 bases lay in between. The sequence was obtained from a woman aged 18-29 years in good health. Specimen: blood. The rearrangement joins TRBV4-3 to TRBJ1-1, with a weak D call TRBD1 (5 bases). CDR3 in DNA: TGCGCCAGCAGCCAAGTGGGCGAGGGACGGAACACTGAAGCTTTCTTT. The encoded protein is CASSQVGEGRNTEAFF.